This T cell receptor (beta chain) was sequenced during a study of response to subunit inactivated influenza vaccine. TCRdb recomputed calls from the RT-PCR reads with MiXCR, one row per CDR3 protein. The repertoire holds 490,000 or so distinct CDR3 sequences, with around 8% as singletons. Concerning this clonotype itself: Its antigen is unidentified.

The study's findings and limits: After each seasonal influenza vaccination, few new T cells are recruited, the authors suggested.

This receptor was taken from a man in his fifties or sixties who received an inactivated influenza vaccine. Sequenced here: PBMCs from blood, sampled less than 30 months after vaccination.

The CDR3 DNA reads as TGCGCCAGCAGCTTGGGAATAACCCGAGGATACCAAGAGACCCAGTACTTC. It translates to CASSLGITRGYQETQYF. The V gene is TRBV5-1, the J gene TRBJ2-5, with D unclear. The CDR3 sequence is 17 residues long. V was cut by 0 bases and J by 0 bases, with 15 bases left in between. CDR1 and CDR2 (germline): SGHRS, YFSETQ.